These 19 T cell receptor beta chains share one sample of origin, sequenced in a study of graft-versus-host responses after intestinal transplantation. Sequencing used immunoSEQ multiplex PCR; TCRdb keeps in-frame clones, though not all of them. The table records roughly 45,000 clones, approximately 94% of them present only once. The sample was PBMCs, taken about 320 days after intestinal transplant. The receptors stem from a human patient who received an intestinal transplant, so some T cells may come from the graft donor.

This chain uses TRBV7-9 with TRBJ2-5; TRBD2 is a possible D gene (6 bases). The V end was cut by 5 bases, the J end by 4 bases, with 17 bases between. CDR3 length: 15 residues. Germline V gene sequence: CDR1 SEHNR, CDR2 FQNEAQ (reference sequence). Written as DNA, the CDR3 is TGTGCCAGCAGCCCCTCGACTAGTTCGAGAGAGACCCAGTACTTC. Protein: CASSPSTSSRETQYF.

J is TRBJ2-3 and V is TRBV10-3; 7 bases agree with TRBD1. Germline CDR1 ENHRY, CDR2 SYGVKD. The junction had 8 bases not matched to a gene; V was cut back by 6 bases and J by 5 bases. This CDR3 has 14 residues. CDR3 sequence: CAIRGQKMEDTQYF. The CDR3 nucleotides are TGTGCCATCAGGGGACAGAAAATGGAAGATACGCAGTATTTT.

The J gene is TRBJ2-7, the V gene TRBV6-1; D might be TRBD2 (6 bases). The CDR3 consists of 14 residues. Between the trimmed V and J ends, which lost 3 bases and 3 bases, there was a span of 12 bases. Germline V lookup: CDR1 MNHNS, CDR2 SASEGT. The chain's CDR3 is CASSEGGPGYEQYF. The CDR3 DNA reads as TGTGCCAGCAGTGAGGGGGGACCCGGCTACGAGCAGTACTTC.

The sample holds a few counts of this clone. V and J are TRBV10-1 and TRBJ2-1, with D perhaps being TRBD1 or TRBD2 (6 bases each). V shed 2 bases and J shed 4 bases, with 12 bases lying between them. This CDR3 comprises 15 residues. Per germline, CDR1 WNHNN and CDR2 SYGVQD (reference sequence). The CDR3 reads CASSERGTGYNEQFF. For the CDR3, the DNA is TGCGCCAGCAGTGAGAGGGGGACTGGGTACAATGAGCAGTTCTTC.

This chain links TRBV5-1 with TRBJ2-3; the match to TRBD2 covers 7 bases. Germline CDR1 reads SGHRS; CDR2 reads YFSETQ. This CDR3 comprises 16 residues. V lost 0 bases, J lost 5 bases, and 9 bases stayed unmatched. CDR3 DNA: TGCGCCAGCAGCTTGGACCGGGAGGACGCCGGAGATACGCAGTATTTT. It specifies CASSLDREDAGDTQYF. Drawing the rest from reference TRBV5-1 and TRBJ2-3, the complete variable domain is KAGVTQTPRYLIKTRGQQVTLSCSPISGHRSVSWYQQTPGQGLQFLFEYFSETQRNKGNFPGRFSGRQFSNSRSEMNVSTLELGDSALYLCASSLDREDAGDTQYFGPGTRLTVL.

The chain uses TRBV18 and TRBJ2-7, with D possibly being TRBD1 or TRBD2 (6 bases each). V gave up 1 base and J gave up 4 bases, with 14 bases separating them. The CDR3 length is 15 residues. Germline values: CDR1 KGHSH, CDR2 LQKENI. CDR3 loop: CASSPLPQGLYEQYF. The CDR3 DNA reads TGTGCCAGCTCACCACTCCCACAGGGACTTTACGAGCAGTACTTC.

In DNA, the CDR3 is TGTGCCAGCAGTCGTTATTCCCCAGAGAACACTGAAGCTTTCTTT. Its protein is CASSRYSPENTEAFF. The genes are TRBV6-5 and TRBJ1-1; D remains ambiguous. The CDR3 totals 15 residues. The V and J ends lost 5 bases and 1 base respectively, with 14 bases between them. CDR1 and CDR2 from the germline V gene are MNHEY and SVGAGI.

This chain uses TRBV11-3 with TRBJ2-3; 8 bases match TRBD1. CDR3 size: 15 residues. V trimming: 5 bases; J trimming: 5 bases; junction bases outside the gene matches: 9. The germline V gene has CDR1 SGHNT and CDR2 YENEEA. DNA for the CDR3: TGTGCCAGCAGCCCGGGACAGGCCCTCGGAGATACGCAGTATTTT. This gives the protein CASSPGQALGDTQYF.

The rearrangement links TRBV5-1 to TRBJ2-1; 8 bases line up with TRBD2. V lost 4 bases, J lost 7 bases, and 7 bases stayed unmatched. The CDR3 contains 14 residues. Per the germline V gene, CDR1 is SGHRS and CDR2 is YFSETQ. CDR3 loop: CASSGGRSLNEQFF. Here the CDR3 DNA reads TGCGCCAGCAGCGGCGGGAGGAGCTTGAATGAGCAGTTCTTC.

In DNA form, the CDR3 reads TGTGCCAGCAGACCGCTAGTTCTAGAGACCCAGTACTTC. It yields the protein CASRPLVLETQYF. The V gene is TRBV7-9, the J gene TRBJ2-5; D gene ambiguous. Trimming took 6 bases from V and 4 from J, leaving 12 bases between them. CDR1 is SEHNR and CDR2 is FQNEAQ in the germline V gene (reference sequence). The CDR3 sequence is 13 residues long.

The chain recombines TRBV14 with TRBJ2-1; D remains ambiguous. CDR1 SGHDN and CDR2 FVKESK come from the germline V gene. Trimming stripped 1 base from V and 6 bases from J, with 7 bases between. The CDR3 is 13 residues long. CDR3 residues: CASSQVGFNEQFF. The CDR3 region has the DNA TGTGCCAGCAGCCAAGTGGGATTCAATGAGCAGTTCTTC.

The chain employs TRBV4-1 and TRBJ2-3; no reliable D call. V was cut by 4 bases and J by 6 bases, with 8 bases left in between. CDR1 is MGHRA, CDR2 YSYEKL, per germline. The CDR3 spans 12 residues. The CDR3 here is CASSLNLDTQYF. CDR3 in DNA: TGCGCCAGCAGCCTTAATTTGGATACGCAGTATTTT.

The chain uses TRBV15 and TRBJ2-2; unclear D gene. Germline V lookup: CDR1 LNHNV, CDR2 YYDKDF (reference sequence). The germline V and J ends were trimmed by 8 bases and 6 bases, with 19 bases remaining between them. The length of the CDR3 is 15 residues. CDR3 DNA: TGTGCCACCGCCTCAAGCTTAACCCGAGCCGGGGAGCTGTTTTTT. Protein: CATASSLTRAGELFF.

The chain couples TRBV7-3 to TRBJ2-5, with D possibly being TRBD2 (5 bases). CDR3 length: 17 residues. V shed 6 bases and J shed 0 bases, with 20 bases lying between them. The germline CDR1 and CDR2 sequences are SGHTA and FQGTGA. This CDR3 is CASSKSGPDQYQETQYF. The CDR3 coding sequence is TGTGCCAGCAGTAAAAGCGGCCCAGATCAATACCAAGAGACCCAGTACTTC.

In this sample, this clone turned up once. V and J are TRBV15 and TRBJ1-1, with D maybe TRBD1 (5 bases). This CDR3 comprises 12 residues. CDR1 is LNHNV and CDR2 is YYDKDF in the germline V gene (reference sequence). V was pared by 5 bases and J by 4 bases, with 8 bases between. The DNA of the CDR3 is TGTGCCACCAGCCGGGACCGCACTGAAGCTTTCTTT. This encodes CATSRDRTEAFF.

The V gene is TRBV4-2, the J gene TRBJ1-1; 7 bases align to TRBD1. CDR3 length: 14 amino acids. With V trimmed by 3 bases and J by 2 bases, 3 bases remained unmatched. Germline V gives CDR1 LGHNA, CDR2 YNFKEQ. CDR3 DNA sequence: TGTGCCAGCAGCCACAGACAGGGTAACACTGAAGCTTTCTTT. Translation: CASSHRQGNTEAFF.

The CDR3 is CASSPRLAGLPDTQYF. For the CDR3, the DNA is TGTGCCAGCAGCCCCCGACTAGCGGGGCTACCAGATACGCAGTATTTT. The J gene is TRBJ2-3, the V gene TRBV7-2, with 11 bases that match TRBD2. The CDR3 is 16 amino acids. V shed 5 bases, J shed 4 bases, and the junction held 8 bases outside the gene matches. Germline CDR1 reads SGHTA; CDR2 reads FQGNSA.

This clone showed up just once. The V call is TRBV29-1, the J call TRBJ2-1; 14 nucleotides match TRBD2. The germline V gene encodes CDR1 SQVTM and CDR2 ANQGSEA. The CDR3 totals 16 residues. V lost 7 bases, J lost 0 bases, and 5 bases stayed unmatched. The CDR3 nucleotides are TGCAGCGGGTGGACTAGCGGGAGGAGCTCCTACAATGAGCAGTTCTTC. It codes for CSGWTSGRSSYNEQFF.

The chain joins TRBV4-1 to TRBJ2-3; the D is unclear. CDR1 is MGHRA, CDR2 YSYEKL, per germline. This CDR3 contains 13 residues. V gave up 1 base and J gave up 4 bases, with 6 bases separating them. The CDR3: CASSQVSADTQYF. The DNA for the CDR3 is TGCGCCAGCAGCCAAGTCAGTGCAGATACGCAGTATTTT.